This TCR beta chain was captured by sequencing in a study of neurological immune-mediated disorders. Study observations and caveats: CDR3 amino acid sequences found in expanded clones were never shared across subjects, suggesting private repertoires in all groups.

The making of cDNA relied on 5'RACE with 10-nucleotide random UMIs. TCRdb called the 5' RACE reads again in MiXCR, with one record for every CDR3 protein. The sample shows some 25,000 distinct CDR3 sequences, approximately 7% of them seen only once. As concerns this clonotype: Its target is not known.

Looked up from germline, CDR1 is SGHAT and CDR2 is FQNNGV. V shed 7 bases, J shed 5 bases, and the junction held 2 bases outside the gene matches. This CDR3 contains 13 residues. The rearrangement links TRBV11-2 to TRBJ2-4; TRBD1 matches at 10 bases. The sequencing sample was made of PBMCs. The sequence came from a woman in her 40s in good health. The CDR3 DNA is TGTGCCAGCACCGGACAGGGGGAAAACATTCAGTACTTC. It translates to CASTGQGENIQYF.